This T cell receptor beta chain comes out of a study of blood T cell repertoires in COVID-19. As for the study in general: The United States, Italy and Spain provided the acute and convalescent COVID-19 samples.

This table comes from immunoSEQ multiplex PCR, and its TCRdb copy is limited to in-frame clones, with some not included. The sample lists roughly 400,000 clones, around 91% seen once, with 0.95% to 1.2% in the top ten. Assignment of participants to cohorts was predicated upon participant-reported clinical history. Trimming left V 2 bases short and J 3 bases short, with 10 bases between. Germline CDR1 SNHLY, CDR2 FYNNEI. The CDR3 covers 15 residues. The sample consisted of PBMCs or T cells enriched from blood (not recorded which). This receptor was taken from a man aged 25 to 45 who had recovered from COVID-19. The rearrangement joins TRBV2 to TRBJ2-2; D perhaps matches TRBD2 (5 bases). CDR3 residues: CASSELSADTGELFF. The CDR3 nucleotides read TGTGCCAGCAGTGAACTTAGCGCGGACACCGGGGAGCTGTTTTTT.